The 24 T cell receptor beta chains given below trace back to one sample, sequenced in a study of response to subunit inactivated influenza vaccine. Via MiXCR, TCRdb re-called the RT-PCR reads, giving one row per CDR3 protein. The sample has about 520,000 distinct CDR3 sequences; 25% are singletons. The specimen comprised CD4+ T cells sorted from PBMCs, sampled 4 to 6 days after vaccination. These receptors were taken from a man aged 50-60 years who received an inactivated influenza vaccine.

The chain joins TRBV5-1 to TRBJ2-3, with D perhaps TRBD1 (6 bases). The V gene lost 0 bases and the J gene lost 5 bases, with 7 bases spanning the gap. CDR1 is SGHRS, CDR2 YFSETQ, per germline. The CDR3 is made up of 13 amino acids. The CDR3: CASSLEQGDTQYF. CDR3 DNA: TGCGCCAGCAGCTTGGAACAGGGAGATACGCAGTATTTT. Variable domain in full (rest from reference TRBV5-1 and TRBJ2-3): KAGVTQTPRYLIKTRGQQVTLSCSPISGHRSVSWYQQTPGQGLQFLFEYFSETQRNKGNFPGRFSGRQFSNSRSEMNVSTLELGDSALYLCASSLEQGDTQYFGPGTRLTVL.

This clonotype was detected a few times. The CDR3 reads CATKSTGIYEQYF. CDR3 nucleotide sequence: TGTGCCACCAAAAGCACAGGAATCTACGAGCAGTACTTC. The V gene is TRBV6-2 or TRBV6-3, the J gene TRBJ2-7, with a weak D call TRBD1 (5 bases). This CDR3 region has 13 residues. Trimming took off 10 bases at V and 3 bases at J, with 16 bases between the two ends. Germline V gene lookup returns CDR1 MNHEY and CDR2 SVGEGT.

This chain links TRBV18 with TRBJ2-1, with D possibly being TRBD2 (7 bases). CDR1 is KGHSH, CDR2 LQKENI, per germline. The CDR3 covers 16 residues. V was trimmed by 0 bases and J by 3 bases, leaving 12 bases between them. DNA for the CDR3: TGTGCCAGCTCACCACCGCGAGGGGGGGGCTACAATGAGCAGTTCTTC. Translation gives CASSPPRGGGYNEQFF.

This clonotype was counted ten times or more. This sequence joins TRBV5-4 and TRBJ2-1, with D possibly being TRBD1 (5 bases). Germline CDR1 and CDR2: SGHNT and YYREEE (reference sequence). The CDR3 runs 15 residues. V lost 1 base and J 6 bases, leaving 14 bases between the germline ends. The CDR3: CASSLRRRGANEQFF. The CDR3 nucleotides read TGTGCCAGCAGCTTGAGGCGGCGTGGGGCCAATGAGCAGTTCTTC.

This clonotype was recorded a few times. The CDR3 sequence is CASSSQAGLAGSRLGQFF. For the CDR3, the DNA is TGTGCCAGCAGCTCCCAAGCGGGACTAGCGGGATCTAGGTTAGGGCAGTTCTTC. V usage is TRBV11-2 and J usage is TRBJ2-1, with TRBD2 identical over 13 bases. V trimming: 4 bases; J trimming: 12 bases; junction bases outside the gene matches: 18. Germline-derived CDR1 and CDR2 are SGHAT and FQNNGV. The CDR3 has 18 residues.

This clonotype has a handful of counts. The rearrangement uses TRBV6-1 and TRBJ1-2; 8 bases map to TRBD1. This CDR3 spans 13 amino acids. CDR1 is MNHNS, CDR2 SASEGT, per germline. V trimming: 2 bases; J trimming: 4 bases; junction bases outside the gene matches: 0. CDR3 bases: TGTGCCAGCAGTGAACAGGGGGCCTATGGCTACACCTTC. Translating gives CASSEQGAYGYTF.

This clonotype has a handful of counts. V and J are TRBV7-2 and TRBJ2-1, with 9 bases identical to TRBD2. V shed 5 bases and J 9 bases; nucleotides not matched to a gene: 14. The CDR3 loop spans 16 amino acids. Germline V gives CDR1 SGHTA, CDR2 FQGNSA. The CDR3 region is CASSPRSASTSGEQFF. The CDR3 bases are TGTGCCAGCAGCCCCCGTTCAGCGTCGACTAGCGGTGAGCAGTTCTTC.

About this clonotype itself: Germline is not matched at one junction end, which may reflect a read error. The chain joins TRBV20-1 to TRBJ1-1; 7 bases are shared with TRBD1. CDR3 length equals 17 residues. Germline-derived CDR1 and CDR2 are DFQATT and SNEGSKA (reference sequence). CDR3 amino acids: CCARAPGQALRNTEAFF. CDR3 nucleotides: TGCTGTGCTAGAGCGCCCGGACAGGCGCTTCGGAACACTGAAGCTTTCTTT.

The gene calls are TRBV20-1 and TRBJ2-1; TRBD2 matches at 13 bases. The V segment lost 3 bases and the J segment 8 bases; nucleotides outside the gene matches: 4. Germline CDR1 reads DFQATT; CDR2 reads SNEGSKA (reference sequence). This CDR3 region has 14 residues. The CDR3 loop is CSASGLAGAHEQFF. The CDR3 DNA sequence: TGCAGTGCTAGTGGACTAGCGGGAGCCCATGAGCAGTTCTTC.

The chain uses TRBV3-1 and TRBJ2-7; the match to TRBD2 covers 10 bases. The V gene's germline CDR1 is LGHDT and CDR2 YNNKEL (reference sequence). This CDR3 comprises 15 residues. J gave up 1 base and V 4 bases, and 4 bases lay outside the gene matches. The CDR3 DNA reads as TGTGCCAGCAGCCGCGGGACTAGCGCATCCTACGAGCAGTACTTC. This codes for CASSRGTSASYEQYF.

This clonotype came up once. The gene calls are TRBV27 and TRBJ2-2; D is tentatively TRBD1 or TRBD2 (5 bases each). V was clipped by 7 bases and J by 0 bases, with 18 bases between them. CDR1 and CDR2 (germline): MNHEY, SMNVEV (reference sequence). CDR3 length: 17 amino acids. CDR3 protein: CASTSNRRLTNTGELFF. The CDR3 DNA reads TGTGCCAGCACTTCAAACAGGCGACTAACGAACACCGGGGAGCTGTTTTTT.

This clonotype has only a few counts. CDR3 loop: CASSPALVTDTQYF. In DNA, the CDR3 is TGCGCCAGCAGCCCGGCGTTAGTAACAGATACGCAGTATTTT. The chain couples TRBV4-1 to TRBJ2-3, with D unclear. The CDR3 totals 14 residues. The germline V and J ends were trimmed by 4 bases and 3 bases, with 11 bases remaining between them. Germline lookup yields CDR1 MGHRA and CDR2 YSYEKL.

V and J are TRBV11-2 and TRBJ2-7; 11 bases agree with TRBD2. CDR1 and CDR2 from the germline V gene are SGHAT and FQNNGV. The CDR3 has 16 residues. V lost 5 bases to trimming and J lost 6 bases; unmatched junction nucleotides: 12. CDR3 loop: CASSANIGTSGGEQYF. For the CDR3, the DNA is TGTGCCAGCAGCGCAAACATCGGGACTAGCGGTGGCGAGCAGTACTTC.

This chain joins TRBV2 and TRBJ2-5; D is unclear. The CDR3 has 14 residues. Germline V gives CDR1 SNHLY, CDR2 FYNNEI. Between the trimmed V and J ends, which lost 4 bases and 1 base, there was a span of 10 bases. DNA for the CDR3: TGTGCCAGCAGTGCTGGTCAGGTCCAAGAGACCCAGTACTTC. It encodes CASSAGQVQETQYF.

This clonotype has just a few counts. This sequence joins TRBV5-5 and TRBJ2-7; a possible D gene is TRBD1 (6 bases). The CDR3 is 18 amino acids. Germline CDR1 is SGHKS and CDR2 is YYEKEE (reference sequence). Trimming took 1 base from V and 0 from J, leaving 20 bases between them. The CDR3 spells CASSLRDTGSASSYEQYF. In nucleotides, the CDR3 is TGTGCCAGCAGCTTGCGCGACACAGGGTCCGCGAGCTCCTACGAGCAGTACTTC.

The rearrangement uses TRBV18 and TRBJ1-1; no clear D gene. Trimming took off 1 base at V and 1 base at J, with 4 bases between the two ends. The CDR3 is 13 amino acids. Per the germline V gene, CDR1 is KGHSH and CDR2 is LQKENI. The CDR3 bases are TGTGCCAGCTCACCACAGTCGAACACTGAAGCTTTCTTT. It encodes CASSPQSNTEAFF.

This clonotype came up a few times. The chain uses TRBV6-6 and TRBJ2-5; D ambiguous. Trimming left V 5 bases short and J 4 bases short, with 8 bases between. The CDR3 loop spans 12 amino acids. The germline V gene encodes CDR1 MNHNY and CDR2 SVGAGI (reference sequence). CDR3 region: CASSPGPETQYF. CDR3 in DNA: TGTGCCAGCAGTCCGGGCCCAGAGACCCAGTACTTC.

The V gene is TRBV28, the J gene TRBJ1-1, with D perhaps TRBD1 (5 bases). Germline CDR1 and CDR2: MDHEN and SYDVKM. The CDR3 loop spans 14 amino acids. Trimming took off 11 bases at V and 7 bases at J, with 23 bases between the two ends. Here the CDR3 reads CAHLAGGVKGEAFF. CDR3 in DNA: TGTGCCCACCTAGCGGGGGGGGTAAAAGGTGAAGCTTTCTTT.

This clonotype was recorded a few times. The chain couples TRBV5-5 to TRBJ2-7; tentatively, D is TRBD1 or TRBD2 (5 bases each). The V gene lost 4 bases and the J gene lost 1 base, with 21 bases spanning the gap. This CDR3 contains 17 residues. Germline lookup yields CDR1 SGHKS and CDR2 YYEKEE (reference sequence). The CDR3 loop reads CASSPEGMGRGSYEQYF. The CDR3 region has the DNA TGTGCCAGCAGCCCAGAGGGGATGGGCAGAGGGTCCTACGAGCAGTACTTC.

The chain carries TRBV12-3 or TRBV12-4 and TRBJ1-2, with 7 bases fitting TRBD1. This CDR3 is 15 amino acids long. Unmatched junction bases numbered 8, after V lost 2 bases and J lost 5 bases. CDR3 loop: CASSLTRQGGYGYTF. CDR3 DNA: TGTGCCAGCAGTTTAACACGACAGGGAGGATATGGCTACACCTTC.

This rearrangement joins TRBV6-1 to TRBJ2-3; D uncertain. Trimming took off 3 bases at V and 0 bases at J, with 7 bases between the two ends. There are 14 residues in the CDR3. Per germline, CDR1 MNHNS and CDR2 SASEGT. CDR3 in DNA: TGTGCCAGCAGTGATACCCCTAGCACAGATACGCAGTATTTT. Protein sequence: CASSDTPSTDTQYF.

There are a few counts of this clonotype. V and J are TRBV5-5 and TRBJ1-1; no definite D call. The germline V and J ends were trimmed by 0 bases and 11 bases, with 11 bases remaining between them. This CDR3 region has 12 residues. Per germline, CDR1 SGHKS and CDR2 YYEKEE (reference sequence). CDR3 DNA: TGTGCCAGCAGCTTGGCCGAACAGCGGGCTTTCTTT. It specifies CASSLAEQRAFF.

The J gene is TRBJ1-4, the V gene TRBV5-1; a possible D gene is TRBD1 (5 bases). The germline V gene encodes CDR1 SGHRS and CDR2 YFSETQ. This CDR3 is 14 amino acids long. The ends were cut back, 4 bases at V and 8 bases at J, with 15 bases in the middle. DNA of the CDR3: TGCGCCAGCAGCGCGGGACGGGGAGGGGAAAAACTGTTTTTT. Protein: CASSAGRGGEKLFF.

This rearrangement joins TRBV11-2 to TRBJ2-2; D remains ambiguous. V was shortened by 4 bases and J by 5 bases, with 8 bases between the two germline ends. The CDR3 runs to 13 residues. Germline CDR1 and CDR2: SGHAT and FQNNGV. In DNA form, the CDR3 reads TGTGCCAGCAGCTCCACTCGGACCGGGGAGCTGTTTTTT. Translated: CASSSTRTGELFF.